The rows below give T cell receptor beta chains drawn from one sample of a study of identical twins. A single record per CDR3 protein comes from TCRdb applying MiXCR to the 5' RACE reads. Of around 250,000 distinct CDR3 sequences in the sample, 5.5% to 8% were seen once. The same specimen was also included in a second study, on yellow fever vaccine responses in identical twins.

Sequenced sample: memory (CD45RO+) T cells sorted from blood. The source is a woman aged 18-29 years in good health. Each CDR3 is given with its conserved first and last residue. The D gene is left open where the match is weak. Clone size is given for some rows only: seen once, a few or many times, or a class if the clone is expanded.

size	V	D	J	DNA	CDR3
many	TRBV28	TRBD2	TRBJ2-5	TGTGCCAGCAGCAAAATAGCGGGAGTAGAGACCCAGTACTTC	CASSKIAGVETQYF
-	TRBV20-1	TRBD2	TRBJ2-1	TGCAGTGCTAGAGCGGGGGGACTAGCGGGAGAAAGAGAGCAGTTCTTC	CSARAGGLAGEREQFF
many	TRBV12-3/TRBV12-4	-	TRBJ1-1	TGTGCCAGCGTCCGGGGGACGAGTGAAGCTTTCTTT	CASVRGTSEAFF
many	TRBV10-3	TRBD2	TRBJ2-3	TGTGCCATCAACCCTGGCGGGGGGGCAGATACGCAGTATTTT	CAINPGGGADTQYF
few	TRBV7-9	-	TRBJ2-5	TGTGCCAGCAGCTTAGGGGGGTTTTACCAAGAGACCCAGTACTTC	CASSLGGFYQETQYF
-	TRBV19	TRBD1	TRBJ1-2	TGTGCCACCGCCGAGCAGGGGGCAAACTATGGCTACACCTTC	CATAEQGANYGYTF
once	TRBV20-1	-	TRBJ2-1	TGCAGTGCTAGTGACGGGGCTGAGCAGTTCTTC	CSASDGAEQFF
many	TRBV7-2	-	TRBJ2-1	TGTGCCAGCAGCCCAGGATGGAGTATTGAGCAGTTCTTC	CASSPGWSIEQFF
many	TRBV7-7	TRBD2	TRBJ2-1	TGTGCCAGCAGCCCCCCCGGACTAGTCAATGAGCAGTTCTTC	CASSPPGLVNEQFF
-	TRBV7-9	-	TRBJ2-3	TGTGCCAGCAGCTTGGGGACTCGAGACACAGATACGCAGTATTTT	CASSLGTRDTDTQYF
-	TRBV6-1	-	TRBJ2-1	TGTGCCATTTCTAGGAGCTCCTACAATGAGCAGTTCTTC	CAISRSSYNEQFF
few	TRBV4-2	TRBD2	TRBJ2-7	TGTGCCAGCAGCCAACTAGCGGGAGATATCGCCGAGCAGTACTTC	CASSQLAGDIAEQYF
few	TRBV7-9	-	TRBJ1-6	TGTGCCAGCAGCTTAGACGGGTGGAATTCACCCCTCCACTTT	CASSLDGWNSPLHF
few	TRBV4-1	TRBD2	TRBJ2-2	TGCGCCAGCAGGGGGACTAGCGGGGGGGTCGTACGGGGCACCGGGGAGCTGTTTTTT	CASRGTSGGVVRGTGELFF
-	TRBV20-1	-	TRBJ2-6	TGCAGTGCCCCCCAGTCTGGGGCCAACGTCCTGACTTTC	CSAPQSGANVLTF
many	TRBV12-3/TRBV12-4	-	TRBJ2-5	TGTGCCAGCAGCCATAGGGCAGGGCAAGAGACCCAGTACTTC	CASSHRAGQETQYF
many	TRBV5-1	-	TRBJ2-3	TGCGCCAGCAGCTTGGGGTGGAGCACAGATACGCAGTATTTT	CASSLGWSTDTQYF